These 27 T cell receptor beta chains came from one sample sequenced in a study of regulatory T cells in long-lasting Graves disease. This sample's time point: newly diagnosed GD, antithyroid drugs for less than 3 months. PBMC-derived RNA was used for the TCR library. Through Arm-PCR of CDR3 regions and iRepertoire HTBI primers, TCR beta libraries were built. Via MiXCR, TCRdb re-called the multiplex PCR reads, giving one row per CDR3 protein. The sample has some 450,000 distinct CDR3 sequences; about 15% are singletons. These records were also assigned to another study, of T cells in Graves' hyperthyroidism and ophthalmopathy.

The sequenced sample was peripheral blood mononuclear cells (PBMCs), obtained at new diagnosis, from a patient treated with antithyroid drugs. These receptors were obtained from a woman aged 25 to 45 with Graves disease.

This clonotype was seen many times. The germline gene is not matched at one end of the junction; a read error may be the cause. This chain uses TRBV2 with TRBJ1-2; 11 nucleotides agree with TRBD1. Germline values: CDR1 SNHLY, CDR2 FYNNEI. The CDR3 is 13 amino acids. CDR3 amino acids: CASERDRGYGHTF. CDR3 coding DNA: TGTGCCAGCGAACGGGACAGGGGGTATGGCCACACCTTC.

The chain carries TRBV19 and TRBJ2-1; a weak D match, TRBD2 (5 bases). With 4 bases removed from V and 6 bases from J, the gap between germline ends came to 22 bases. The CDR3 sequence is 17 residues long. The germline CDR1 and CDR2 sequences are LNHDA and SQIVND (reference sequence). CDR3 DNA sequence: TGTGCCAGTAGTAGCCCCCCCAGGCTAGCTGGGGTCAATGAGCAGTTCTTC. Translating it yields CASSSPPRLAGVNEQFF.

This chain uses TRBV29-1 with TRBJ1-1; D gene unclear. This CDR3 has 12 amino acids. Looked up from germline, CDR1 is SQVTM and CDR2 is ANQGSEA. With 6 bases removed from V and 2 bases from J, the gap between germline ends came to 10 bases. The CDR3 here is CSVKMGNTEAFF. Here the CDR3 DNA reads TGCAGCGTAAAGATGGGAAACACTGAAGCTTTCTTT.

In its sample, this clonotype was seen many times. This chain links TRBV5-1 with TRBJ1-1, with D possibly TRBD1 on 5 matching bases. CDR1 is SGHRS, CDR2 YFSETQ, per germline. The CDR3 is 14 amino acids. V was pared by 4 bases and J by 1 base, with 11 bases between. The CDR3 region is CASSIRDPNTEAFF. In DNA form, the CDR3 reads TGCGCCAGCAGCATCAGGGACCCGAACACTGAAGCTTTCTTT.

Comments on this clonotype: With a far larger clone one base away, a read error is the likely cause. The chain employs TRBV27 and TRBJ1-1; D possibly corresponds to TRBD1 (5 bases). The CDR3 extends over 14 amino acids. CDR1 and CDR2 from the germline V gene are MNHEY and SMNVEV (reference sequence). V gave up 6 bases and J gave up 1 base, with 12 bases separating them. CDR3 DNA sequence: TGTGCCAGCAGCCCCGACAGCCGGAACACTGAAGCTTTCTTT. Translating it yields CASSPDSRNTEAFF.

This sequence joins TRBV20-1 and TRBJ2-1; 14 bases agree with TRBD2. CDR1 DFQATT and CDR2 SNEGSKA come from the germline V gene (reference sequence). The CDR3 is 15 amino acids. V trimming: 6 bases; J trimming: 7 bases; junction bases outside the gene matches: 8. This CDR3 is CSADWGLAGANEQFF. Here the CDR3 DNA reads TGCAGTGCGGATTGGGGACTAGCGGGAGCTAATGAGCAGTTCTTC.

The chain couples TRBV28 to TRBJ2-7, with D maybe TRBD1 (6 bases). V was trimmed by 10 bases and J by 2 bases, leaving 15 bases between them. CDR3 size: 13 residues. Per the germline V gene, CDR1 is MDHEN and CDR2 is SYDVKM. CDR3 nucleotide sequence: TGTGCCACTGGGGACACATCACCCTACGAGCAGTACTTC. Its protein is CATGDTSPYEQYF.

In this sample, this clonotype turned up many times. The chain is built from TRBV6-1 and TRBJ2-7; a weak D match, TRBD2 (5 bases). This CDR3 is 15 amino acids long. Germline V lookup: CDR1 MNHNS, CDR2 SASEGT. V was cut by 5 bases and J by 8 bases, with 22 bases left in between. The CDR3 region is CASSPLALGLRQQYF. As DNA, the CDR3 is TGTGCCAGCAGTCCTCTAGCTCTGGGTCTACGCCAGCAGTACTTC.

V usage is TRBV6-2 or TRBV6-3 and J usage is TRBJ2-7; 7 bases are shared with TRBD2. CDR1 and CDR2 (germline): MNHEY, SVGEGT. CDR3 length: 16 residues. V dropped 2 bases and J dropped 0; count of bases not matched to a gene: 7. The CDR3 is CASSYQAGATSYEQYF. DNA of the CDR3: TGTGCCAGCAGTTACCAGGCGGGAGCTACCTCCTACGAGCAGTACTTC.

This clonotype has ten or more counts. This chain uses TRBV11-2 with TRBJ2-2, with TRBD2 identical over 11 bases. CDR3 size: 20 residues. Germline-derived CDR1 and CDR2 are SGHAT and FQNNGV. V lost 1 base, J lost 0 bases, and 10 bases stayed unmatched. CDR3 nucleotides: TGTGCCAGCAGCTTAGTTCTGAGGCTAGCGGGAGGCACGAACACCGGGGAGCTGTTTTTT. Translation gives CASSLVLRLAGGTNTGELFF.

The V and J genes are TRBV11-2 and TRBJ1-4; 8 bases match TRBD1. With V trimmed by 3 bases and J by 8 bases, 5 bases remained unmatched. The V gene's germline CDR1 is SGHAT and CDR2 FQNNGV. The CDR3 has 14 amino acids. The CDR3 loop reads CASSLGQAREKLFF. DNA of the CDR3: TGTGCCAGCAGCTTGGGACAGGCCAGAGAAAAACTGTTTTTT.

This chain joins TRBV5-5 and TRBJ2-2; perhaps TRBD1 as D (5 bases). The CDR3 length is 14 residues. Trimming left V 2 bases short and J 6 bases short, with 11 bases between. Per germline, CDR1 SGHKS and CDR2 YYEKEE (reference sequence). DNA for the CDR3: TGTGCCAGCAGCTTTGGCCAGGGTCCCGGGGAGCTGTTTTTT. Translated, it gives CASSFGQGPGELFF.

The chain employs TRBV29-1 and TRBJ2-2, with D tentatively TRBD1 (5 bases). V was pared by 4 bases and J by 6 bases, with 12 bases between. The CDR3 has 13 residues. The V gene's germline CDR1 is SQVTM and CDR2 ANQGSEA. The CDR3 nucleotides are TGCAGCGTTGGTTCCAGGGTCCCCGGGGAGCTGTTTTTT. Protein sequence: CSVGSRVPGELFF.

This clonotype occurred many times. The rearrangement uses TRBV4-1 and TRBJ1-1, with D possibly TRBD1 on 5 matching bases. The CDR3 is 17 amino acids. Per germline, CDR1 MGHRA and CDR2 YSYEKL. V lost 3 bases to trimming and J lost 2 bases, with 19 bases between them. This CDR3 reads CASSHEVQGRANTEAFF. The CDR3 DNA is TGCGCCAGCAGCCATGAAGTCCAGGGCAGGGCCAACACTGAAGCTTTCTTT.

This clonotype has ten or more counts. The chain has TRBV11-2 and TRBJ1-5; D call uncertain. Germline assignment: CDR1 SGHAT and CDR2 FQNNGV. The CDR3 extends over 15 amino acids. Trimming removed 5 bases from V and 1 base from J, with 12 bases in between. In nucleotides, the CDR3 is TGTGCCAGCAGCGTGAGACCCGGGAGCAATCAGCCCCAGCATTTT. Translation: CASSVRPGSNQPQHF.

This clonotype appeared a few times. The chain is built from TRBV9 and TRBJ2-3; D unclear. The CDR3 is made up of 12 amino acids. Germline V gene data show CDR1 as SGDLS and CDR2 as YYNGEE. The V gene lost 3 bases and the J gene lost 6 bases, with 8 bases spanning the gap. The CDR3 loop is CASSAEMDTQYF. The CDR3 nucleotides are TGTGCCAGCAGCGCGGAAATGGATACGCAGTATTTT.

The genes are TRBV9 and TRBJ1-1; 7 positions match TRBD1. This CDR3 contains 15 residues. After removal of 4 bases from V and 1 base from J, the junction contained 7 bases not matched to a gene. Germline assignment: CDR1 SGDLS and CDR2 YYNGEE. The CDR3 nucleotides are TGTGCCAGCAGCCCCTGGACAGGCCCGAACACTGAAGCTTTCTTT. It specifies CASSPWTGPNTEAFF.

This clonotype was found many times. The chain has TRBV18 and TRBJ2-7; D possibly corresponds to TRBD1 (6 bases). Per the germline V gene, CDR1 is KGHSH and CDR2 is LQKENI. The CDR3 contains 15 residues. V was pared by 2 bases and J by 1 base, with 12 bases between. DNA for the CDR3: TGTGCCAGCTCACCATCTCGGACAGCGTCCTACGAGCAGTACTTC. Translating it yields CASSPSRTASYEQYF. The full variable domain, its missing parts supplied by reference TRBV18 and TRBJ2-7, is NAGVMQNPRHLVRRRGQEARLRCSPMKGHSHVYWYRQLPEEGLKFMVYLQKENIIDESGMPKERFSAEFPKEGPSILRIQQVVRGDSAAYFCASSPSRTASYEQYFGPGTRLTVT.

In its sample, this clonotype was seen many times. The chain has TRBV2 and TRBJ2-5; D is perhaps TRBD1 (5 bases). The CDR3 length is 14 residues. CDR1 and CDR2 from the germline V gene are SNHLY and FYNNEI. Trimming removed 3 bases at V and 2 bases at J, with 10 bases between. The CDR3 region is CASSDDREQETQYF. CDR3 sequence (DNA): TGTGCCAGCAGTGACGACAGAGAACAAGAGACCCAGTACTTC. The full variable domain, completed using reference TRBV2 and TRBJ2-5, is EPEVTQTPSHQVTQMGQEVILRCVPISNHLYFYWYRQILGQKVEFLVSFYNNEISEKSEIFDDQFSVERPDGSNFTLKIRSTKLEDSAMYFCASSDDREQETQYFGPGTRLLVL.

The chain couples TRBV28 to TRBJ1-3; D remains unclear. V lost 4 bases to trimming and J lost 0 bases, with 13 bases between them. The germline CDR1 and CDR2 sequences are MDHEN and SYDVKM. The CDR3 extends over 16 amino acids. CDR3 residues: CASSSSTQSSGNTIYF. Written as DNA, the CDR3 is TGTGCCAGCAGTTCCTCCACCCAGAGCTCTGGAAACACCATATATTTT.

This clonotype has just a few counts. The V call is TRBV5-1, the J call TRBJ1-4, with D uncertain. CDR1 and CDR2 from the germline V gene are SGHRS and YFSETQ. V was clipped by 5 bases and J by 8 bases, with 10 bases between them. This CDR3 is 12 amino acids long. The CDR3 coding sequence is TGCGCCAGCAGAGGACCACAGGAAAAACTGTTTTTT. Amino acids: CASRGPQEKLFF.

There are many counts of this clonotype. This chain uses TRBV28 with TRBJ2-1; the D gene is possibly TRBD2 (6 bases). The CDR3 loop spans 15 amino acids. Germline CDR1 and CDR2: MDHEN and SYDVKM. Between the trimmed V and J ends, which lost 4 bases and 3 bases, there was a span of 13 bases. In DNA form, the CDR3 reads TGTGCCAGCAGTTCGACCCCCGGGAGCTACAATGAGCAGTTCTTC. Translating it yields CASSSTPGSYNEQFF.

This clonotype was recorded at least ten times. The V gene is TRBV29-1, the J gene TRBJ2-7; D is undetermined. The V end lost 3 bases, the J end lost 2 bases, and 14 bases lay between the germline ends. The CDR3 is 14 amino acids. The germline gives CDR1 SQVTM, CDR2 ANQGSEA. The DNA of the CDR3 is TGCAGCGTTGATGTTTTTGGCAAGGCCTACGAGCAGTACTTC. It is translated as CSVDVFGKAYEQYF.

Ten or more counts support this clonotype. V is TRBV20-1 and J is TRBJ2-1; TRBD2 agrees at 8 bases. V shed 5 bases, J shed 7 bases, and the junction held 13 bases outside the gene matches. The CDR3 has 15 residues. Germline CDR1 is DFQATT and CDR2 is SNEGSKA (reference sequence). CDR3 in DNA: TGCAGTGCTCCTACCACTAGCGGCCGGTGGAATGAGCAGTTCTTC. Protein product: CSAPTTSGRWNEQFF.

This clonotype was observed a handful of times. The chain joins TRBV7-3 to TRBJ2-2; D is ambiguous. The V end lost 4 bases, the J end lost 6 bases, and 6 bases lay between the germline ends. CDR3 length equals 12 residues. Germline V gene lookup returns CDR1 SGHTA and CDR2 FQGTGA. For the CDR3, the DNA is TGTGCCAGCAGCTCATACTCCGGGGAGCTGTTTTTT. Amino acids: CASSSYSGELFF.

V usage is TRBV5-1 and J usage is TRBJ2-7; 7 bases fit TRBD2. The junction had 7 bases not matched to a gene; V was cut back by 7 bases and J by 0 bases. The length of the CDR3 is 14 residues. Germline V lookup: CDR1 SGHRS, CDR2 YFSETQ. The CDR3 loop is CASLAASGSYEQYF. The DNA of the CDR3 is TGCGCCAGCCTGGCGGCTAGCGGCTCCTACGAGCAGTACTTC. The full variable domain, with the rest looked up from reference TRBV5-1 and TRBJ2-7, is KAGVTQTPRYLIKTRGQQVTLSCSPISGHRSVSWYQQTPGQGLQFLFEYFSETQRNKGNFPGRFSGRQFSNSRSEMNVSTLELGDSALYLCASLAASGSYEQYFGPGTRLTVT.

This clonotype was counted at least ten times. The chain employs TRBV20-1 and TRBJ2-5, with 7 bases that match TRBD1. V shed 0 bases and J 5 bases; nucleotides not matched to a gene: 6. The CDR3 consists of 14 residues. The V gene's germline CDR1 is DFQATT and CDR2 SNEGSKA (reference sequence). CDR3: CSARDRGRGETQYF. CDR3 in DNA: TGCAGTGCTAGAGATCGGGGCAGGGGGGAGACCCAGTACTTC.